These 9 T cell receptor beta chains were sequenced from one sample in a study of blood T cell repertoires in COVID-19. Some clones are missing from TCRdb's copy, which holds only in-frame ones; the method was immunoSEQ multiplex PCR. The sample yields 70,000 to 75,000 clones, about 79% seen once. The sequencing sample was made of peripheral blood. These receptors were collected from a man between 65 and 85 years old with acute or convalescent COVID-19.

This clone was picked up one time. CDR3 region: CASSPTGAVNEQFF. The CDR3 DNA reads as TGTGCCAGCTCACCGACGGGAGCGGTCAATGAGCAGTTCTTC. This chain links TRBV18 with TRBJ2-1; weak D call: TRBD2 (6 bases). Trimming removed 3 bases from V and 6 bases from J, with 12 bases in between. Germline CDR1 is KGHSH and CDR2 is LQKENI. The length of the CDR3 is 14 residues.

The chain carries TRBV27 and TRBJ2-6; a possible D gene is TRBD1 (6 bases). The CDR3 has 17 amino acids. The V end lost 0 bases, the J end lost 0 bases, and 9 bases lay between the germline ends. Germline V lookup: CDR1 MNHEY, CDR2 SMNVEV (reference sequence). In DNA, the CDR3 is TGTGCCAGCAGTTTATCGACAGGATACTCTGGGGCCAACGTCCTGACTTTC. It codes for CASSLSTGYSGANVLTF.

The V gene is TRBV9, the J gene TRBJ1-5, with 9 bases aligning to TRBD1. V dropped 0 bases and J dropped 10; count of bases not matched to a gene: 8. Germline loops: CDR1 SGDLS, CDR2 YYNGEE. This CDR3 has 15 amino acids. The CDR3 DNA follows: TGTGCCAGCAGCGTAGCGGGGACAGGGATGGAACCCCAGCATTTT. Translating it yields CASSVAGTGMEPQHF.

This clone was observed a handful of times. The gene calls are TRBV11-2 and TRBJ1-1; D is unresolved. The germline CDR1 and CDR2 sequences are SGHAT and FQNNGV. The CDR3 has 15 amino acids. V was pared by 2 bases and J by 4 bases, with 14 bases between. CDR3 nucleotides: TGTGCCAGCAGCTTACAGACCGGGAGTAGCACTGAAGCTTTCTTT. Encoded protein: CASSLQTGSSTEAFF. Full variable domain (rest looked up from reference TRBV11-2 and TRBJ1-1): EAGVAQSPRYKIIEKRQSVAFWCNPISGHATLYWYQQILGQGPKLLIQFQNNGVVDDSQLPKDRFSAERLKGVDSTLKIQPAKLEDSAVYLCASSLQTGSSTEAFFGQGTRLTVV.

V gene TRBV5-1 combines with J gene TRBJ1-1; tentative D call: TRBD1 (5 bases). The germline gives CDR1 SGHRS, CDR2 YFSETQ. The CDR3 is made up of 14 amino acids. Trimming pared 4 bases from V and 4 bases from J, leaving 14 bases between. The CDR3 here is CASSPTHGGTEAFF. The CDR3 coding sequence is TGCGCCAGCAGCCCCACCCACGGGGGCACTGAAGCTTTCTTT.

The DNA of the CDR3 is TGTGCCAGCAGCAATAGGGGGACGAGCACTGAAGCTTTCTTT. This encodes CASSNRGTSTEAFF. The V and J genes are TRBV7-2 and TRBJ1-1, with D possibly being TRBD1 (6 bases). Germline V CDR1 and CDR2: SGHTA, FQGNSA. The CDR3 extends over 14 amino acids. The V gene lost 5 bases and the J gene lost 4 bases, with 14 bases spanning the gap.

The chain combines TRBV30 with TRBJ2-1; D call uncertain. The length of the CDR3 is 12 residues. The ends were cut back, 7 bases at V and 9 bases at J, with 16 bases in the middle. Per the germline V gene, CDR1 is GTSNPN and CDR2 is SVGIG (reference sequence). The CDR3 loop is CASLVLGAEQFF. In DNA form, the CDR3 reads TGTGCCTCCCTCGTTCTAGGTGCTGAGCAGTTCTTC.

The gene calls are TRBV28 and TRBJ1-4; no definite D call. Germline CDR1 reads MDHEN; CDR2 reads SYDVKM. This CDR3 is 13 amino acids long. V gave up 5 bases and J gave up 5 bases, with 9 bases separating them. The CDR3: CASSGPGNEKLFF. CDR3 DNA: TGTGCCAGCAGTGGTCCGGGGAATGAAAAACTGTTTTTT.

The chain couples TRBV29-1 to TRBJ2-1; D uncertain. Germline assignment: CDR1 SQVTM and CDR2 ANQGSEA. The CDR3 consists of 13 residues. V lost 2 bases, J lost 2 bases, and 7 bases lay in between. CDR3 sequence reads: CSVELFAYNEQFF. DNA of the CDR3: TGCAGCGTTGAACTCTTCGCCTACAATGAGCAGTTCTTC.